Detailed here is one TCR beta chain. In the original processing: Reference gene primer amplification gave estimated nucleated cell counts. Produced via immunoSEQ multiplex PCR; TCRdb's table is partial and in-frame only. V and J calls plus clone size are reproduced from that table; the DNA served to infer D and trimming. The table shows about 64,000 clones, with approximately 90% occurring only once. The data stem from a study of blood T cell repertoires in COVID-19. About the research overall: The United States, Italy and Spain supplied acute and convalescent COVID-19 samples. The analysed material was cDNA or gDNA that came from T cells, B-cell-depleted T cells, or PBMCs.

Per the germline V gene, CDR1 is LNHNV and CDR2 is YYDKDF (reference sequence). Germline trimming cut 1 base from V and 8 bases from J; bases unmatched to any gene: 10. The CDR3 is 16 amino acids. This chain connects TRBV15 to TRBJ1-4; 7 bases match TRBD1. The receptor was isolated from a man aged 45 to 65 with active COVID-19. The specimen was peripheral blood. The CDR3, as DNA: TGTGCCACCAGCAGAGCGATTACAGGGGTGGGGGAAAAACTGTTTTTT. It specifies CATSRAITGVGEKLFF.